The 29 T cell receptor beta chains below all came from one sample that was sequenced in a study of control samples from healthy donors and cancer patients (dated by TCRdb to about 2020). Library generation was performed with the immunoSEQ multiplex PCR assay. TCRdb limited this immuneACCESS table to in-frame rearrangements with V and J called. A share of clones is missing; checked studies link under half to unresolved V genes, and the rest is unexplained. In all, the sample holds 150,000 or so clones, and about 94% of those were seen once. The ten top clones hold about 5.2% of the sample. The sequencing input was blood. The receptors shown here come from a middle-aged man in good health.

The genes are TRBV24-1 and TRBJ1-4; D remains unclear. This CDR3 comprises 12 residues. Germline V gene sequence: CDR1 KGHDR, CDR2 SFDVKD. The ends were cut back, 9 bases at V and 6 bases at J, with 10 bases in the middle. The CDR3 is CATSGSDEKLFF. CDR3 in DNA: TGTGCCACCTCGGGTAGCGATGAAAAACTGTTTTTT.

CDR3 loop: CASSVGQGRATGTEAFF. The CDR3, as DNA: TGTGCCAGTAGTGTGGGACAGGGGCGGGCCACGGGGACTGAAGCTTTCTTT. This chain connects TRBV19 to TRBJ1-1, with 10 bases lining up with TRBD1. Unmatched junction bases numbered 14, after V lost 5 bases and J lost 5 bases. The CDR3 sequence is 17 residues long. Germline CDR1 is LNHDA and CDR2 is SQIVND (reference sequence). Using reference TRBV19 and TRBJ1-1 for the parts outside the CDR3, the full variable domain is DGGITQSPKYLFRKEGQNVTLSCEQNLNHDAMYWYRQDPGQGLRLIYYSQIVNDFQKGDIAEGYSVSREKKESFPLTVTSAQKNPTAFYLCASSVGQGRATGTEAFFGQGTRLTVV.

The chain couples TRBV7-8 to TRBJ2-2; no firm D call. Per the germline V gene, CDR1 is SGHVS and CDR2 is FQNEAQ. This CDR3 region has 13 residues. Between the trimmed V and J ends, which lost 1 base and 6 bases, there was a span of 6 bases. CDR3 sequence reads: CASSLVRAGELFF. The CDR3 coding sequence is TGTGCCAGCAGCTTAGTCCGTGCCGGGGAGCTGTTTTTT.

The chain employs TRBV4-1 and TRBJ1-2, with D hard to call. CDR1 MGHRA and CDR2 YSYEKL come from the germline V gene. The CDR3 loop spans 15 amino acids. Trimming took 0 bases from V and 4 from J, leaving 12 bases between them. CDR3 sequence reads: CASSQENGRFYGYTF. DNA for the CDR3: TGCGCCAGCAGCCAAGAGAACGGCCGCTTCTATGGCTACACCTTC.

The J gene is TRBJ1-1, the V gene TRBV19, with TRBD1 identical over 8 bases. The CDR3 runs 15 residues. Germline CDR1 reads LNHDA; CDR2 reads SQIVND (reference sequence). V was clipped by 6 bases and J by 4 bases; unmatched bases: 10. CDR3 in DNA: TGTGCCAGTAGAGCAGGGGGCTATAGTCTCACTGAAGCTTTCTTT. It encodes CASRAGGYSLTEAFF.

The V call is TRBV6-4, the J call TRBJ2-3; TRBD1 matches at 9 bases. This CDR3 spans 15 amino acids. The V and J ends lost 5 bases and 0 bases, in that order; junction bases with no gene match: 3. Germline CDR1 and CDR2: MRHNA and SNTAGT. CDR3 region: CASSLTGGSTDTQYF. In nucleotides, the CDR3 is TGTGCCAGCAGTTTGACAGGGGGGAGCACAGATACGCAGTATTTT.

This clone is a singleton in its sample. J is TRBJ2-3 and V is TRBV5-1, with D perhaps matching TRBD2 (6 bases). This CDR3 contains 14 residues. Trimming cost V 0 bases and J 2 bases, with 7 bases left between them. Germline loops: CDR1 SGHRS, CDR2 YFSETQ. CDR3 nucleotides: TGCGCCAGCAGCTTGGAACTAGCCACAGATACGCAGTATTTT. Amino acid sequence: CASSLELATDTQYF.

The V gene is TRBV6-2 or TRBV6-3, the J gene TRBJ2-3; unclear D gene. This CDR3 has 12 amino acids. CDR1 MNHEY and CDR2 SVGEGT come from the germline V gene. The V gene lost 6 bases and the J gene lost 2 bases, with 6 bases spanning the gap. The CDR3 loop is CASSQSTDTQYF. CDR3 nucleotide sequence: TGTGCCAGCAGCCAGTCCACAGATACGCAGTATTTT.

The chain has TRBV12-3 or TRBV12-4 and TRBJ1-2, with 8 bases identical to TRBD1. This CDR3 is built from 13 residues. J lost 8 bases, V lost 1 base, and 3 bases had no gene match. The CDR3 spells CASSLGTGSGYTF. Here the CDR3 DNA reads TGTGCCAGCAGTTTAGGGACAGGGAGCGGCTACACCTTC.

CDR3 in amino acids: CASSFGGLETQYF. The CDR3 DNA follows: TGCGCCAGCAGCTTCGGGGGCCTCGAGACGCAGTATTTT. The gene calls are TRBV5-1 and TRBJ2-3, with D perhaps being TRBD1 or TRBD2 (6 bases each). CDR3 size: 13 residues. V was clipped by 2 bases and J by 9 bases, with 13 bases between them. Germline CDR1 is SGHRS and CDR2 is YFSETQ.

The genes are TRBV5-1 and TRBJ1-4; tentatively, D is TRBD1 (5 bases). V lost 4 bases to trimming and J lost 4 bases, with 8 bases between them. The CDR3 extends over 13 amino acids. CDR1 is SGHRS and CDR2 is YFSETQ in the germline V gene. CDR3 bases: TGCGCCAGCAGCGCGGGACTTAATGAAAAACTGTTTTTT. It yields the protein CASSAGLNEKLFF.

The CDR3 protein is CASSTGRANEKLFF. CDR3 nucleotide sequence: TGCGCCAGCAGTACAGGGCGCGCTAATGAAAAACTGTTTTTT. The genes are TRBV4-3 and TRBJ1-4; possible D gene TRBD1, 6 bases. Germline V gene sequence: CDR1 LGHNA, CDR2 YSLEER. The CDR3 covers 14 residues. V lost 6 bases and J 3 bases, leaving 11 bases between the germline ends.

This clone appeared a single time. J is TRBJ1-1 and V is TRBV12-3 or TRBV12-4; D unclear. Trimming left V 2 bases short and J 11 bases short, with 15 bases between. The CDR3 consists of 13 residues. The CDR3 protein is CASSLRSGPTAFF. Here the CDR3 DNA reads TGTGCCAGCAGTTTAAGGTCCGGGCCTACGGCTTTCTTT.

This chain uses TRBV11-2 with TRBJ2-6; D might be TRBD1 or TRBD2, each matching 6 bases. Germline V CDR1 and CDR2: SGHAT, FQNNGV. V was cut by 4 bases and J by 5 bases, with 12 bases left in between. The CDR3 is 15 residues long. The CDR3 nucleotides read TGTGCCAGCAGCTCACAGGGACTTAGGGCCAACGTCCTGACTTTC. Translated, it gives CASSSQGLRANVLTF.

The CDR3 is CASSIHGGDYNEQFF. As DNA, the CDR3 is TGTGCCAGTAGTATCCACGGGGGGGACTACAATGAGCAGTTCTTC. The V and J genes are TRBV19 and TRBJ2-1; TRBD2 aligns across 8 bases. Trimming at V came to 3 bases and at J to 3 bases, leaving 4 bases not matched to a gene. The CDR3 runs 15 residues. Germline V gives CDR1 LNHDA, CDR2 SQIVND (reference sequence).

The chain is built from TRBV24-1 and TRBJ1-2; D is undetermined. The germline V gene encodes CDR1 KGHDR and CDR2 SFDVKD. The V end lost 3 bases, the J end lost 8 bases, and 15 bases lay between the germline ends. The CDR3 is 14 amino acids. The CDR3 reads CATSDTREAVGYTF. The CDR3 DNA reads TGTGCCACCAGTGATACAAGGGAGGCCGTAGGCTACACCTTC.

This clone came up once. This sequence joins TRBV5-4 and TRBJ2-1; D gene ambiguous. The CDR3 has 17 amino acids. Germline V CDR1 and CDR2: SGHNT, YYREEE (reference sequence). Trimming removed 3 bases at V and 5 bases at J, with 21 bases between. For the CDR3, the DNA is TGTGCCAGCAGCTCCAACATACGGGCCCGATTGGACAATGAGCAGTTCTTC. This gives the protein CASSSNIRARLDNEQFF.

The rearrangement links TRBV6-6 to TRBJ1-3, with D maybe TRBD1 (5 bases). Looked up from germline, CDR1 is MNHNY and CDR2 is SVGAGI (reference sequence). V lost 0 bases and J 4 bases, leaving 7 bases between the germline ends. The CDR3 runs to 14 residues. DNA for the CDR3: TGTGCCAGCAGTTACTCGTCAGGGGGAAACACCATATATTTT. Protein sequence: CASSYSSGGNTIYF.

The J gene is TRBJ1-4, the V gene TRBV6-2 or TRBV6-3, with D perhaps TRBD1 (6 bases). V was pared by 2 bases and J by 4 bases, with 17 bases between. The CDR3 spans 17 residues. Germline V lookup: CDR1 MNHEY, CDR2 SVGEGT. The CDR3 nucleotides read TGTGCCAGCAGTTACGGGACACACGGGTGGGATAATGAAAAACTGTTTTTT. It yields the protein CASSYGTHGWDNEKLFF.

This sequence joins TRBV9 and TRBJ1-1; D unresolved. The CDR3 loop spans 16 amino acids. V dropped 4 bases and J dropped 0 bases, with 16 bases sitting between them. Germline V gene data show CDR1 as SGDLS and CDR2 as YYNGEE. The CDR3 bases are TGTGCCAGCAGCCCATCGAAAGGGTCCATGAACACTGAAGCTTTCTTT. Its translation is CASSPSKGSMNTEAFF.

This clone was picked up one time. CDR3 sequence reads: CASRDGGGTDTQYF. The CDR3 coding sequence is TGTGCCAGTAGGGACGGTGGAGGAACAGATACGCAGTATTTT. The chain joins TRBV19 to TRBJ2-3; D perhaps matches TRBD2 (5 bases). The CDR3 loop spans 14 amino acids. V lost 6 bases and J 3 bases, leaving 13 bases between the germline ends. Germline V gene lookup returns CDR1 LNHDA and CDR2 SQIVND (reference sequence).

The rearrangement joins TRBV5-5 to TRBJ1-2, with D maybe TRBD1 (5 bases). Between the trimmed V and J ends, which lost 0 bases and 8 bases, there was a span of 14 bases. This CDR3 is built from 14 residues. From germline, CDR1 is SGHKS and CDR2 YYEKEE (reference sequence). CDR3 loop: CASSLGSGLQGYTF. The CDR3 nucleotides are TGTGCCAGCAGCTTGGGTTCAGGGCTTCAGGGCTACACCTTC.

The chain carries TRBV7-2 and TRBJ2-5; 10 bases line up with TRBD1. The length of the CDR3 is 17 residues. Germline V gives CDR1 SGHTA, CDR2 FQGNSA. J lost 4 bases, V lost 5 bases, and 13 bases had no gene match. The CDR3 loop is CASSPRGWTGGAETQYF. DNA of the CDR3: TGTGCCAGCAGCCCCCGTGGCTGGACAGGGGGTGCAGAGACCCAGTACTTC.

V usage is TRBV18 and J usage is TRBJ1-1; TRBD1 is a possible D gene (5 bases). V lost 3 bases and J 1 base, leaving 12 bases between the germline ends. The CDR3 loop spans 15 amino acids. Germline V gene lookup returns CDR1 KGHSH and CDR2 LQKENI. The CDR3 sequence: CASSPRDAANTEAFF. The CDR3 DNA sequence: TGTGCCAGCTCACCCCGGGACGCAGCGAACACTGAAGCTTTCTTT.

This chain uses TRBV24-1 with TRBJ2-1; TRBD1 might be the D (6 bases). The germline gives CDR1 KGHDR, CDR2 SFDVKD. The CDR3 contains 18 residues. V was pared by 4 bases and J by 0 bases, with 18 bases between. The CDR3 nucleotides are TGTGCCACCAGTGAGAACCCACAGGGAACATACTCCTACAATGAGCAGTTCTTC. Translated: CATSENPQGTYSYNEQFF.

The V gene is TRBV4-1, the J gene TRBJ1-2; 7 nucleotides agree with TRBD1. Germline CDR1 is MGHRA and CDR2 is YSYEKL. The CDR3 runs to 15 residues. The trim removed 0 bases at V and 2 bases at J, leaving 3 bases unmatched. The CDR3 loop is CASSQDSRGNYGYTF. The DNA for the CDR3 is TGCGCCAGCAGCCAAGATTCCAGGGGGAACTATGGCTACACCTTC.

The chain has TRBV7-3 and TRBJ2-2; D call uncertain. Germline CDR1 reads SGHTA; CDR2 reads FQGTGA. This CDR3 contains 16 residues. Trimming cost V 5 bases and J 8 bases, with 21 bases left between them. CDR3 DNA: TGTGCCAGCAGCAACCCCACGACGGAGAAGGCGGGGGAGCTGTTTTTT. It translates to CASSNPTTEKAGELFF.

The chain carries TRBV5-4 and TRBJ1-2, with D possibly being TRBD1 (5 bases). V was cut by 6 bases and J by 4 bases, with 16 bases left in between. Per the germline V gene, CDR1 is SGHNT and CDR2 is YYREEE (reference sequence). The CDR3 has 14 amino acids. The CDR3 loop is CASTSGTGSYGYTF. The CDR3 bases are TGTGCCAGCACCTCCGGGACGGGTTCCTATGGCTACACCTTC.

The chain combines TRBV5-1 with TRBJ2-6, with D possibly called TRBD1 or TRBD2 (6 bases each). V was trimmed by 1 base and J by 0 bases, leaving 23 bases between them. Per germline, CDR1 SGHRS and CDR2 YFSETQ. The CDR3 length is 21 residues. The DNA of the CDR3 is TGCGCCAGCAGCTTGCCGTGGGGGGCTCCGGGTTTCGGCTCTGGGGCCAACGTCCTGACTTTC. Protein: CASSLPWGAPGFGSGANVLTF. Variable domain in full (rest from reference TRBV5-1 and TRBJ2-6): KAGVTQTPRYLIKTRGQQVTLSCSPISGHRSVSWYQQTPGQGLQFLFEYFSETQRNKGNFPGRFSGRQFSNSRSEMNVSTLELGDSALYLCASSLPWGAPGFGSGANVLTFGAGSRLTVL.